This entry is about one T cell receptor (beta chain). This record belongs to a study of blood T cell repertoires in COVID-19. Authors' processing steps: Reference gene primer amplification yielded estimated nucleated cell counts. Using immunoSEQ multiplex PCR, the repertoire was profiled, and TCRdb retains in-frame clones only, with some absent. V and J calls and clone size are given by that table; D and trimming were obtained from the DNA. Counted here are about 54,000 clones, around nine tenths occurring once; the ten biggest clones make up 7% to 9%. This receptor was obtained from a woman in her forties with active COVID-19. Specimen: peripheral blood.

In DNA, the CDR3 is TGTGCCAGCAGTTTAAACAGGGGCCAGGGCTACACCTTC. This sequence encodes CASSLNRGQGYTF. V and J are TRBV12-3 or TRBV12-4 and TRBJ1-2, with 7 bases that match TRBD1. The CDR3 is 13 residues long. The V gene end was trimmed by 2 bases and the J gene end by 8 bases; junction bases not matched to a gene: 5.